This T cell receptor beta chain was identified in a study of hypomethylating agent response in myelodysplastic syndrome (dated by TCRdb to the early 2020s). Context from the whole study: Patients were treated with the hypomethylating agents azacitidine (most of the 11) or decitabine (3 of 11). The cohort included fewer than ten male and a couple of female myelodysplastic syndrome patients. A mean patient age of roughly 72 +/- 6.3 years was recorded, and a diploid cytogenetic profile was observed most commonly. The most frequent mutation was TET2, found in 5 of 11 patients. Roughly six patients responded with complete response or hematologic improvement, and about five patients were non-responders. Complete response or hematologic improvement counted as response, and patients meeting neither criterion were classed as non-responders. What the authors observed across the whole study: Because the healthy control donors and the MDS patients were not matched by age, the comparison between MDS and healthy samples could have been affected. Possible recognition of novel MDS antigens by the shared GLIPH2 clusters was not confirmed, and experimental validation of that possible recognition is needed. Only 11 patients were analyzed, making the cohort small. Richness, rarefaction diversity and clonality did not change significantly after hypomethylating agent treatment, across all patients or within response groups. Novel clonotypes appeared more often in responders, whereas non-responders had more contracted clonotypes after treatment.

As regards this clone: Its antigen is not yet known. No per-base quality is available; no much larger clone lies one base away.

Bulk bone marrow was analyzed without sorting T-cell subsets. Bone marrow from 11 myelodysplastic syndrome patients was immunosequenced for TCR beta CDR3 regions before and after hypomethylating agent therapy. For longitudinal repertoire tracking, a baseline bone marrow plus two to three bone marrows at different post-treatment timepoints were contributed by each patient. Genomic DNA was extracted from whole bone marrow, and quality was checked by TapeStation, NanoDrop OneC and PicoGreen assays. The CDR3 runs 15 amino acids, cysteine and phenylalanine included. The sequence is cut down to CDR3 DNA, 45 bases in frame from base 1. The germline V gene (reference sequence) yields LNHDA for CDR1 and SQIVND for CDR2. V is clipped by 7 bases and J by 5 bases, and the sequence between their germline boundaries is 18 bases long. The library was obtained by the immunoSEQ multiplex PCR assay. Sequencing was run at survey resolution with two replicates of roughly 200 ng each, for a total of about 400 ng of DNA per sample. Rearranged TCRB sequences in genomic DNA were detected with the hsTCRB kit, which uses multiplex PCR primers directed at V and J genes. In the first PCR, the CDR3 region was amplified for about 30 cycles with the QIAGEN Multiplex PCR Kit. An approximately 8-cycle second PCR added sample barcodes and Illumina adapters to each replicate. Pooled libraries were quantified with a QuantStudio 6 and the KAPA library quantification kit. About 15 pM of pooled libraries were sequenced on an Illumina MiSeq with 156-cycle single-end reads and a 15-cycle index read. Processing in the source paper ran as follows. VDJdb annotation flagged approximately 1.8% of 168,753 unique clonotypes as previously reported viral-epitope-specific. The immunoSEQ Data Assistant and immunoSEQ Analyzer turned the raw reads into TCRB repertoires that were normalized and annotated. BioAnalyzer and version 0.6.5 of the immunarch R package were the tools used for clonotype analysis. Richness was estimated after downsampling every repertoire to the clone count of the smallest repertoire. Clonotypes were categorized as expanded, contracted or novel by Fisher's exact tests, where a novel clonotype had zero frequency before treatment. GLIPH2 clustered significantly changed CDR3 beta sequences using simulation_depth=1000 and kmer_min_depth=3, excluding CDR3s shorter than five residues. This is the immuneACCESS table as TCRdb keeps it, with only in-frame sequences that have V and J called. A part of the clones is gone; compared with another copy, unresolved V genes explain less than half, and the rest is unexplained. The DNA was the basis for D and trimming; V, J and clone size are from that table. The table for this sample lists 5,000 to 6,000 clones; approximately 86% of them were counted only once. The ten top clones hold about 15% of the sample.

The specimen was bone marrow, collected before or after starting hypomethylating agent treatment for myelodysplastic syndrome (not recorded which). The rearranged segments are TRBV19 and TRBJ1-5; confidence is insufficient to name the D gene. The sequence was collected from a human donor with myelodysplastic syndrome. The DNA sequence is TGTGCCAGTACCCCCGGGAGAGGCCCCTATCAGCCCCAGCATTTT. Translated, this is CASTPGRGPYQPQHF.